Listed here are 25 T cell receptor beta chains from one sample, sequenced in a study of regulatory T cells in long-lasting Graves disease. In building TCR beta libraries, iRepertoire HTBI primers were used together with Arm-PCR of CDR3 regions. Using its own MiXCR run on the multiplex PCR reads, TCRdb lists one record per CDR3 protein. The table records 560,000 or so distinct CDR3 sequences, about 16% of them present only once. Time point of the sample: newly diagnosed GD, antithyroid drugs for less than 3 months. PBMC-extracted RNA yielded the TCR library. In addition, the sample was reused for a study of T cells in Graves' hyperthyroidism and ophthalmopathy.

This sample comprised peripheral blood mononuclear cells (PBMCs), obtained at new diagnosis, from a patient treated with antithyroid drugs. These receptors all stem from a man younger than 35 with Graves disease.

This clonotype was counted a few times. V is TRBV19 and J is TRBJ1-5; D might be TRBD1 (6 bases). Trimming took 2 bases from V and 6 from J, leaving 14 bases between them. This CDR3 has 15 residues. CDR1 is LNHDA, CDR2 SQIVND, per germline (reference sequence). DNA for the CDR3: TGTGCCAGTAGTATACTCTCCGGGGGCCGTCAGCCCCAGCATTTT. It encodes CASSILSGGRQPQHF.

This clonotype was detected ten times or more. V gene TRBV6-1 combines with J gene TRBJ2-7; tentative D call: TRBD1 (5 bases). The CDR3 is 13 residues long. V dropped 6 bases and J dropped 5 bases, with 14 bases sitting between them. Germline V gene data show CDR1 as MNHNS and CDR2 as SASEGT. In DNA form, the CDR3 reads TGTGCCAGCAGCTATTACACAGGCAACGAGCAGTACTTC. Amino acid sequence: CASSYYTGNEQYF.

This clonotype was counted a few times. This sequence joins TRBV20-1 and TRBJ1-6; D is perhaps TRBD1 (5 bases). V lost 0 bases and J 0 bases, leaving 12 bases between the germline ends. Per the germline V gene, CDR1 is DFQATT and CDR2 is SNEGSKA (reference sequence). The CDR3 is 17 amino acids. CDR3 region: CSARDDSESSYNSPLHF. CDR3 coding DNA: TGCAGTGCTAGAGATGACAGCGAAAGCTCCTATAATTCACCCCTCCACTTT.

The rearrangement joins TRBV20-1 to TRBJ2-1; D tentatively fits TRBD1 or TRBD2 (6 bases each). The CDR3 runs to 14 residues. The V end was cut by 6 bases, the J end by 7 bases, with 19 bases between. CDR1 and CDR2 from the germline V gene are DFQATT and SNEGSKA (reference sequence). CDR3 sequence (DNA): TGCAGTGCCCAGGTGGGGGGCCGGAGAAATGAGCAGTTCTTC. Translated, it gives CSAQVGGRRNEQFF.

This clonotype was counted at least ten times. The chain joins TRBV27 to TRBJ2-3, with D possibly being TRBD1 (6 bases). With 5 bases removed from V and 7 bases from J, the gap between germline ends came to 19 bases. The CDR3 contains 15 residues. In germline, CDR1 is MNHEY, CDR2 SMNVEV (reference sequence). As DNA, the CDR3 is TGTGCCAGCAGTCCGCGTGGGGGCGCGGTTCATACGCAGTATTTT. Residues: CASSPRGGAVHTQYF.

This clonotype was recorded many times. The V and J genes are TRBV28 and TRBJ1-1, with a tentative D call TRBD1 (5 bases). The CDR3 has 14 residues. Germline values: CDR1 MDHEN, CDR2 SYDVKM. The V end lost 2 bases, the J end lost 2 bases, and 9 bases lay between the germline ends. This CDR3 reads CASSLPGLNTEAFF. DNA of the CDR3: TGTGCCAGCAGTTTACCGGGGCTTAACACTGAAGCTTTCTTT. Full variable domain (missing parts from reference TRBV28 and TRBJ1-1): DVKVTQSSRYLVKRTGEKVFLECVQDMDHENMFWYRQDPGLGLRLIYFSYDVKMKEKGDIPEGYSVSREKKERFSLILESASTNQTSMYLCASSLPGLNTEAFFGQGTRLTVV.

This rearrangement joins TRBV5-1 to TRBJ2-3; D may be TRBD2 (5 bases). Trimming stripped 4 bases from V and 3 bases from J, with 12 bases between. The CDR3 is made up of 14 amino acids. Per the germline V gene, CDR1 is SGHRS and CDR2 is YFSETQ. The CDR3 DNA reads TGCGCCAGCAGCCGCGTCACTAGGACAGATACGCAGTATTTT. This gives the protein CASSRVTRTDTQYF.

The sample holds many counts of this clonotype. The rearrangement joins TRBV28 to TRBJ2-7; TRBD2 matches at 8 bases. J gave up 0 bases and V 2 bases, and 3 bases lay outside the gene matches. The CDR3 loop spans 15 amino acids. Germline V gene sequence: CDR1 MDHEN, CDR2 SYDVKM. The CDR3 here is CASSLERETSYEQYF. The DNA for the CDR3 is TGTGCCAGCAGTTTAGAGCGGGAGACCTCCTACGAGCAGTACTTC.

This clonotype has only a few counts. This chain uses TRBV15 with TRBJ1-4; no clear D gene. In germline, CDR1 is LNHNV, CDR2 YYDKDF (reference sequence). V lost 5 bases, J lost 3 bases, and 10 bases lay in between. This CDR3 is 14 amino acids long. CDR3 bases: TGTGCCACCAGCCCGAGAGCGCCTAATGAAAAACTGTTTTTT. It codes for CATSPRAPNEKLFF.

The sample holds many counts of this clonotype. The V and J genes are TRBV27 and TRBJ2-1; D gene ambiguous. The CDR3 extends over 11 amino acids. Trimming took off 8 bases at V and 7 bases at J, with 9 bases between the two ends. Germline-derived CDR1 and CDR2 are MNHEY and SMNVEV (reference sequence). CDR3: CASGGMNEQFF. In nucleotides, the CDR3 is TGTGCCAGCGGTGGGATGAATGAGCAGTTCTTC.

This clonotype was counted many times. The chain carries TRBV29-1 and TRBJ1-1; D is undetermined. The V end lost 6 bases, the J end lost 1 base, and 12 bases lay between the germline ends. CDR3 size: 13 residues. Germline V gives CDR1 SQVTM, CDR2 ANQGSEA. CDR3 sequence (DNA): TGCAGCGTCGTCCGGGCAGGGAACACTGAAGCTTTCTTT. Its translation is CSVVRAGNTEAFF.

As concerns this clonotype: A single base separates this from a much larger clone, so it may be a read error. The chain joins TRBV6-5 to TRBJ2-1; the D is unclear. Germline assignment: CDR1 MNHEY and CDR2 SVGAGI. This CDR3 has 13 amino acids. V shed 0 bases and J shed 10 bases, with 10 bases lying between them. CDR3 nucleotide sequence: TGTGCCAGCAGTTACTCCCGAGGTCACGAGCAGTTCTTC. Amino acid sequence: CASSYSRGHEQFF.

The V gene is TRBV6-1, the J gene TRBJ1-4; D is possibly TRBD1 (6 bases). The V and J ends lost 5 bases and 3 bases respectively, with 10 bases between them. The CDR3 has 14 amino acids. From germline, CDR1 is MNHNS and CDR2 SASEGT. This CDR3 is CASSTGTANEKLFF. CDR3 bases: TGTGCCAGCAGTACAGGGACGGCTAATGAAAAACTGTTTTTT.

This clonotype has at least ten counts. The CDR3 here is CASSTSGLETQYF. CDR3 in DNA: TGTGCCAGCTCGACTAGCGGATTAGAGACCCAGTACTTC. The V gene is TRBV2, the J gene TRBJ2-5; 9 bases agree with TRBD2. The CDR3 runs 13 residues. The ends lost 8 bases at V and 4 bases at J; junction bases unmatched: 5. CDR1 SNHLY and CDR2 FYNNEI come from the germline V gene. Combining the CDR3 with reference TRBV2 and TRBJ2-5 gives the whole variable domain EPEVTQTPSHQVTQMGQEVILRCVPISNHLYFYWYRQILGQKVEFLVSFYNNEISEKSEIFDDQFSVERPDGSNFTLKIRSTKLEDSAMYFCASSTSGLETQYFGPGTRLLVL.

The chain recombines TRBV5-5 with TRBJ2-2; 9 bases align to TRBD2. The CDR3 is made up of 16 amino acids. With V trimmed by 4 bases and J by 0 bases, 4 bases remained unmatched. Germline V gene lookup returns CDR1 SGHKS and CDR2 YYEKEE (reference sequence). The CDR3 reads CASSIASGANTGELFF. CDR3 DNA: TGTGCCAGCAGCATTGCTAGCGGGGCGAACACCGGGGAGCTGTTTTTT.

This clonotype was seen only a few times. The chain combines TRBV7-6 with TRBJ1-5, with D tentatively TRBD1 (5 bases). Per germline, CDR1 SGHVS and CDR2 FNYEAQ. This CDR3 contains 15 residues. Trimming took 1 base from V and 6 from J, leaving 13 bases between them. CDR3 residues: CASSLVAGRIQPQHF. DNA for the CDR3: TGTGCCAGCAGCTTAGTCGCAGGGCGGATTCAGCCCCAGCATTTT.

In its sample, this clonotype was seen a few times. The chain employs TRBV7-9 and TRBJ2-1; no definite D call. The CDR3 has 13 residues. The V gene lost 5 bases and the J gene lost 9 bases, with 14 bases spanning the gap. Germline assignment: CDR1 SEHNR and CDR2 FQNEAQ (reference sequence). The CDR3 region is CASSRLAWGEQFF. For the CDR3, the DNA is TGTGCCAGCAGCCGACTCGCATGGGGTGAGCAGTTCTTC.

In its sample, this clonotype was seen many times. The rearrangement links TRBV2 to TRBJ1-1; D ambiguous. In germline, CDR1 is SNHLY, CDR2 FYNNEI. The CDR3 is 14 residues long. Trimming removed 2 bases from V and 3 bases from J, with 10 bases in between. Here the CDR3 DNA reads TGTGCCAGCAGTGAAACTACAGACTACACTGAAGCTTTCTTT. Translating gives CASSETTDYTEAFF.

This clonotype was observed a few times. V usage is TRBV7-2 and J usage is TRBJ1-4; D not resolved. The CDR3 consists of 13 residues. Deletions cut 5 bases from V and 3 bases from J, with 7 bases between. Per germline, CDR1 SGHTA and CDR2 FQGNSA. In nucleotides, the CDR3 is TGTGCCAGCAGCGTTGGGGCTAATGAAAAACTGTTTTTT. Residues: CASSVGANEKLFF. Drawing the rest from reference TRBV7-2 and TRBJ1-4, the complete variable domain is GAGVSQSPSNKVTEKGKDVELRCDPISGHTALYWYRQSLGQGLEFLIYFQGNSAPDKSGLPSDRFSAERTGGSVSTLTIQRTQQEDSAVYLCASSVGANEKLFFGSGTQLSVL.

The gene calls are TRBV6-1 and TRBJ2-1, with 11 bases that match TRBD2. J gave up 4 bases and V 7 bases, and 9 bases lay outside the gene matches. CDR3 length equals 16 residues. Germline CDR1 reads MNHNS; CDR2 reads SASEGT. This CDR3 reads CASKEKVAGGYNEQFF. The DNA for the CDR3 is TGTGCCAGCAAAGAAAAAGTAGCGGGAGGGTACAATGAGCAGTTCTTC.

This clonotype was seen ten or more times. V gene TRBV2 combines with J gene TRBJ2-7; TRBD2 matches at 9 bases. J was trimmed by 3 bases and V by 6 bases; bases with no gene match: 0. There are 12 residues in the CDR3. Germline lookup yields CDR1 SNHLY and CDR2 FYNNEI. The CDR3 is CASRTSGYEQYF. The CDR3 nucleotides are TGTGCCAGCAGGACTAGCGGCTACGAGCAGTACTTC.

V and J are TRBV15 and TRBJ2-7, with 9 positions matching TRBD1. Germline V CDR1 and CDR2: LNHNV, YYDKDF (reference sequence). The CDR3 runs to 16 residues. V lost 0 bases and J lost 4; bases outside the gene matches: 7. CDR3 nucleotide sequence: TGTGCCACCAGCAGAGAAAGTCAGGACAGGGGATACGAGCAGTACTTC. Amino acids: CATSRESQDRGYEQYF.

At least ten counts were recorded for this clonotype. The chain combines TRBV2 with TRBJ2-1; 11 bases line up with TRBD2. From germline, CDR1 is SNHLY and CDR2 FYNNEI. The CDR3 spans 16 residues. V gave up 6 bases and J gave up 1 base; unmatched junction bases: 5. The CDR3 DNA reads as TGTGCCAGCAGAGCTACTAGCGGGAGTTCCTACAATGAGCAGTTCTTC. This gives the protein CASRATSGSSYNEQFF.

Details on this clonotype: This clone may be a read error of a much larger clone one base away. J is TRBJ2-1 and V is TRBV5-1; unclear D gene. The CDR3 is made up of 15 amino acids. Germline V gene data show CDR1 as SGHRS and CDR2 as YFSETQ. The V end was cut by 5 bases, the J end by 2 bases, with 14 bases between. CDR3 protein: CASSEEPSPYNEQFF. In nucleotides, the CDR3 is TGCGCCAGCAGTGAGGAGCCAAGCCCCTACAATGAGCAGTTCTTC.

This clonotype was seen a few times. The rearrangement links TRBV5-1 to TRBJ2-1; D not certain. CDR1 is SGHRS, CDR2 YFSETQ, per germline. V was pared by 0 bases and J by 7 bases, with 11 bases between. This CDR3 comprises 14 residues. The CDR3 protein is CASSLEADWNEQFF. The CDR3 region has the DNA TGCGCCAGCAGCTTGGAGGCTGACTGGAATGAGCAGTTCTTC.